This T cell receptor beta chain originates from a study of graft-versus-host responses after intestinal transplantation. Generated by immunoSEQ multiplex PCR, the TCRdb table keeps only in-frame clones and is missing some. The table includes around 30,000 clones, around 83% detected once. Graft material was processed, releasing intraepithelial and lamina propria lymphocytes. Germline V lookup: CDR1 MNHNS, CDR2 SASEGT. The ends were cut back, 2 bases at V and 2 bases at J, with 9 bases in the middle. The CDR3 runs 15 residues. Note on this clone: What it binds is unknown.

Study-level points and caveats: Within the allografts of patients who had graft-donor T cell macrochimerism, graft-versus-host to host-versus-graft clonal ratios were high.

The receptor's source is a human patient who received an intestinal transplant, so some T cells may come from the graft donor. Sequencing used ileum tissue, obtained 98 days after intestinal transplantation. This chain uses TRBV6-1 with TRBJ1-4; D remains ambiguous. The CDR3 loop is CASSEYVGTNEKLFF. CDR3 bases: TGTGCCAGCAGTGAATACGTTGGGACTAATGAAAAACTGTTTTTT.